The 20 T cell receptor beta chains below come from one sample, sequenced in a study of blood T cell repertoires in COVID-19. Method: immunoSEQ multiplex PCR; TCRdb's copy keeps in-frame clones and lacks some. The data contain around 270,000 clones, approximately 90% of them singletons. Sequences were obtained from peripheral blood. Receptors were obtained from a middle-aged man with acute or convalescent COVID-19.

This chain joins TRBV5-1 and TRBJ2-7; 7 nucleotides align to TRBD1. Germline V gene sequence: CDR1 SGHRS, CDR2 YFSETQ. The CDR3 length is 15 residues. J was trimmed by 6 bases and V by 0 bases; bases with no gene match: 9. In nucleotides, the CDR3 is TGCGCCAGCAGCTTGGCCCCCGGGGACAGTGCCGAGCAGTACTTC. It codes for CASSLAPGDSAEQYF.

This clone was counted between two and nine times. The chain carries TRBV29-1 and TRBJ1-1; 7 bases are shared with TRBD1. Germline CDR1 and CDR2: SQVTM and ANQGSEA. The length of the CDR3 is 13 residues. The V gene end was trimmed by 6 bases and the J gene end by 0 bases; junction bases not matched to a gene: 4. CDR3 coding DNA: TGCAGCGTCGACAGGGCCTTGAACACTGAAGCTTTCTTT. Protein: CSVDRALNTEAFF.

This chain connects TRBV7-3 to TRBJ1-1; the D gene is possibly TRBD1 (5 bases). The germline V gene has CDR1 SGHTA and CDR2 FQGTGA. V shed 3 bases and J shed 5 bases, with 13 bases lying between them. The CDR3 is 14 residues long. The CDR3 region is CASSLVGGGTEAFF. CDR3 nucleotide sequence: TGTGCCAGCAGCTTGGTGGGGGGAGGAACTGAAGCTTTCTTT.

The chain employs TRBV9 and TRBJ1-1; TRBD1 matches at 10 bases. Germline CDR1 SGDLS, CDR2 YYNGEE. Trimming at V came to 2 bases and at J to 8 bases, leaving 6 bases not matched to a gene. There are 14 residues in the CDR3. The CDR3 nucleotides read TGTGCCAGCAGCGTGCGACAGGGGGCGCAGGAAGCTTTCTTT. It is translated as CASSVRQGAQEAFF.

This rearrangement joins TRBV15 to TRBJ1-4; 8 bases match TRBD1. Germline lookup yields CDR1 LNHNV and CDR2 YYDKDF (reference sequence). This CDR3 is 15 amino acids long. The V and J ends lost 3 bases and 8 bases, in that order; junction bases with no gene match: 8. The CDR3 nucleotides are TGTGCCACCAGCAGGACGGACAGGGCCGCCGAAAAACTGTTTTTT. Translating it yields CATSRTDRAAEKLFF.

Details on this clone: Other nucleotide sequences from this sample produce the same CDR3. This chain links TRBV5-1 with TRBJ1-2, with 10 bases identical to TRBD1. Germline V lookup: CDR1 SGHRS, CDR2 YFSETQ. With V trimmed by 0 bases and J by 5 bases, 1 base remained unmatched. There are 14 residues in the CDR3. DNA for the CDR3: TGCGCCAGCAGCTTGGGACAGGGGGCGTATGGCTACACCTTC. Translation gives CASSLGQGAYGYTF. Supplemented by reference TRBV5-1 and TRBJ1-2, the full variable domain reads KAGVTQTPRYLIKTRGQQVTLSCSPISGHRSVSWYQQTPGQGLQFLFEYFSETQRNKGNFPGRFSGRQFSNSRSEMNVSTLELGDSALYLCASSLGQGAYGYTFGSGTRLTVV.

The chain recombines TRBV28 with TRBJ1-3; a possible D gene is TRBD1 (6 bases). CDR3 length: 14 amino acids. Germline CDR1 is MDHEN and CDR2 is SYDVKM. V lost 6 bases and J 4 bases, leaving 13 bases between the germline ends. The CDR3: CASRSPGAGNTIYF. The DNA for the CDR3 is TGTGCCAGCAGATCCCCAGGGGCCGGAAACACCATATATTTT.

The chain combines TRBV7-9 with TRBJ2-7, with D possibly TRBD2 on 6 matching bases. CDR3 length: 15 amino acids. V shed 8 bases and J shed 9 bases, with 26 bases lying between them. Germline CDR1 reads SEHNR; CDR2 reads FQNEAQ (reference sequence). Written as DNA, the CDR3 is TGTGCCAGCGGCCAACGAGATTATCGGGGGACTCGGCAGTACTTC. Amino acid sequence: CASGQRDYRGTRQYF.

The J gene is TRBJ2-6, the V gene TRBV11-3; 10 bases are shared with TRBD1. This CDR3 region has 18 residues. Trimming cost V 5 bases and J 0 bases; bases outside gene matches: 7. Germline-derived CDR1 and CDR2 are SGHNT and YENEEA. The CDR3 sequence: CASSPGQGDDSGANVLTF. The CDR3 DNA reads as TGTGCCAGCAGCCCAGGACAGGGGGACGACTCTGGGGCCAACGTCCTGACTTTC.

This chain links TRBV7-9 with TRBJ1-4; a weak D match, TRBD1 (5 bases). This CDR3 is 14 amino acids long. The V end lost 4 bases, the J end lost 5 bases, and 11 bases lay between the germline ends. The germline CDR1 and CDR2 sequences are SEHNR and FQNEAQ (reference sequence). The chain's CDR3 is CASSSRGENEKLFF. The CDR3 DNA follows: TGTGCCAGCAGCTCCCGGGGGGAGAATGAAAAACTGTTTTTT.

As regards this clone: The identical CDR3 is also encoded by other nucleotide sequences in the sample. The CDR3 region is CASSPVRGNTEAFF. The CDR3 bases are TGTGCCAGCAGCCCCGTCAGGGGGAACACTGAAGCTTTCTTT. This chain connects TRBV14 to TRBJ1-1; TRBD1 might be the D (6 bases). Trimming cost V 4 bases and J 1 base, with 10 bases left between them. CDR1 is SGHDN and CDR2 is FVKESK in the germline V gene. The CDR3 spans 14 residues.

The chain combines TRBV9 with TRBJ2-7, with 8 bases identical to TRBD2. Germline values: CDR1 SGDLS, CDR2 YYNGEE. CDR3 size: 14 residues. V shed 4 bases and J 3 bases; nucleotides not matched to a gene: 6. CDR3 sequence: CASSPREGDYEQYF. The CDR3 bases are TGTGCCAGCAGCCCCCGGGAGGGGGACTACGAGCAGTACTTC.

The V and J genes are TRBV7-6 and TRBJ2-5; 7 nucleotides agree with TRBD2. Unmatched junction bases numbered 11, after V lost 1 base and J lost 0 bases. CDR3 length: 18 residues. The germline V gene encodes CDR1 SGHVS and CDR2 FNYEAQ. The CDR3 here is CASSLGIPAGSYQETQYF. Here the CDR3 DNA reads TGTGCCAGCAGCTTAGGGATCCCAGCGGGGTCTTACCAAGAGACCCAGTACTTC.

V is TRBV3-1 (or the pseudogene TRBV3-2) and J is TRBJ2-7, with 11 bases aligning to TRBD2. Germline values: CDR1 LGHDT, CDR2 YNNKEL (reference sequence). This CDR3 region has 16 residues. J was trimmed by 2 bases and V by 0 bases; bases with no gene match: 3. The CDR3 coding sequence is TGTGCCAGCAGCCAAGAACTAGCGGGGGTGCCCTACGAGCAGTACTTC. Its translation: CASSQELAGVPYEQYF.

CDR3 bases: TGTGCTAGTGGTTTGGAAGACATCGTCGGGGCAGATACGCAGTATTTT. Protein sequence: CASGLEDIVGADTQYF. The V gene is TRBV12-5, the J gene TRBJ2-3, with D possibly being TRBD2 (5 bases). Germline-derived CDR1 and CDR2 are LGHNT and FRNRAP. CDR3 size: 16 residues. V lost 1 base and J lost 4, with 15 bases in between.

The V gene is TRBV15, the J gene TRBJ2-7; D ambiguous. This CDR3 spans 14 amino acids. Germline CDR1 reads LNHNV; CDR2 reads YYDKDF (reference sequence). Trimming took off 1 base at V and 3 bases at J, with 10 bases between the two ends. The CDR3 DNA reads TGTGCCACCAGCAGAGTTCCAGGATTCTACGAGCAGTACTTC. As protein: CATSRVPGFYEQYF.

The chain is built from TRBV6-5 and TRBJ2-7; 8 positions agree with TRBD1. The CDR3 is 15 amino acids. Losses at the gene ends were 1 base for V and 4 bases for J; bases not matched to a gene: 6. CDR1 is MNHEY and CDR2 is SVGAGI in the germline V gene. The CDR3 DNA reads TGTGCCAGCAGTTACTATCCAGGGGGCGGGTACGAGCAGTACTTC. It codes for CASSYYPGGGYEQYF.

The chain carries TRBV6-5 and TRBJ2-1; weak D call: TRBD1 (6 bases). The CDR3 is 15 residues long. Deletions cut 5 bases from V and 1 base from J, with 12 bases between. Germline loops: CDR1 MNHEY, CDR2 SVGAGI. CDR3 loop: CASSTGMASYNEQFF. CDR3 nucleotides: TGTGCCAGCAGTACAGGGATGGCGTCCTACAATGAGCAGTTCTTC.

This sequence joins TRBV5-1 and TRBJ1-2; 7 nucleotides match TRBD1. Germline loops: CDR1 SGHRS, CDR2 YFSETQ. This CDR3 contains 15 residues. The junction had 8 bases not matched to a gene; V was cut back by 2 bases and J by 4 bases. The CDR3 sequence is CASSLLTGESYGYTF. DNA of the CDR3: TGCGCCAGCAGCTTACTTACAGGGGAAAGCTATGGCTACACCTTC. Filled out from reference TRBV5-1 and TRBJ1-2, the complete variable domain reads KAGVTQTPRYLIKTRGQQVTLSCSPISGHRSVSWYQQTPGQGLQFLFEYFSETQRNKGNFPGRFSGRQFSNSRSEMNVSTLELGDSALYLCASSLLTGESYGYTFGSGTRLTVV.

There are a few counts of this clone. This chain connects TRBV4-2 to TRBJ1-1, with D possibly matching TRBD1 (5 bases). The germline V and J ends were trimmed by 0 bases and 3 bases, with 26 bases remaining between them. The CDR3 loop spans 20 amino acids. The germline V gene encodes CDR1 LGHNA and CDR2 YNFKEQ. The CDR3 loop reads CASSQDKWIATEPEDTEAFF. CDR3 bases: TGTGCCAGCAGCCAAGATAAATGGATCGCGACAGAACCTGAGGACACTGAAGCTTTCTTT.